The 19 T cell receptor beta chains given below trace back to one sample, sequenced in a study of OX40 agonist ivuxolimab in advanced cancers. Assay used: immunoSEQ multiplex PCR; TCRdb lists only in-frame clones, some missing. The repertoire holds 94,000 or so clones, with approximately 81% as singletons. Sequenced here: CD4+ or CD8+ T cells sorted from blood, sampled in a trial of the OX40 agonist ivuxolimab. The receptors were gathered from an adult with an advanced solid tumor such as melanoma, head and neck, liver or kidney cancer.

The chain has TRBV16 and TRBJ1-2, with 11 bases that match TRBD1. The CDR3 runs 13 residues. Trimming took 2 bases from V and 8 from J; bases not matched to a gene: 1. CDR1 is KGHSY, CDR2 FQNENV, per germline. DNA of the CDR3: TGTGCCAGCAGCCAAGGGACAGGGGGAGGCTACACCTTC. Its protein product is CASSQGTGGGYTF. The full variable domain, its missing parts supplied by reference TRBV16 and TRBJ1-2, is GEEVAQTPKHLVRGEGQKAKLYCAPIKGHSYVFWYQQVLKNEFKFLISFQNENVFDETGMPKERFSAKCLPNSPCSLEIQATKLEDSAVYFCASSQGTGGGYTFGSGTRLTVV.

The chain recombines TRBV7-8 with TRBJ1-1; D is uncertain. Trimming shortened V by 3 bases and J by 6 bases, and 17 bases separated the two germline ends. Per germline, CDR1 SGHVS and CDR2 FQNEAQ. The CDR3 covers 15 residues. Here the CDR3 DNA reads TGTGCCAGCAGCTTGTTGGCCTTAAGGGAGCCTGAAGCTTTCTTT. This gives the protein CASSLLALREPEAFF.

The V and J genes are TRBV4-1 and TRBJ1-5; D remains ambiguous. Germline CDR1 MGHRA, CDR2 YSYEKL. The V end was cut by 5 bases, the J end by 0 bases, with 14 bases between. This CDR3 is 16 amino acids long. The CDR3 sequence: CASSEGSRVSNQPQHF. For the CDR3, the DNA is TGCGCCAGCAGCGAAGGGAGCCGGGTTAGCAATCAGCCCCAGCATTTT.

The rearrangement uses TRBV5-1 and TRBJ2-1; D is perhaps TRBD1 or TRBD2 (5 bases each). Trimming shortened V by 2 bases and J by 6 bases, and 15 bases separated the two germline ends. This CDR3 is built from 15 residues. Germline CDR1 and CDR2: SGHRS and YFSETQ. CDR3 protein: CASSFPGTKSNEQFF. CDR3 DNA: TGCGCCAGCAGCTTCCCCGGGACGAAGAGCAATGAGCAGTTCTTC. Filled out from reference TRBV5-1 and TRBJ2-1, the complete variable domain reads KAGVTQTPRYLIKTRGQQVTLSCSPISGHRSVSWYQQTPGQGLQFLFEYFSETQRNKGNFPGRFSGRQFSNSRSEMNVSTLELGDSALYLCASSFPGTKSNEQFFGPGTRLTVL.

The chain has TRBV7-2 and TRBJ1-3, with D unresolved. V gave up 1 base and J gave up 3 bases, with 10 bases separating them. The germline CDR1 and CDR2 sequences are SGHTA and FQGNSA. The length of the CDR3 is 15 residues. CDR3 nucleotide sequence: TGTGCCAGCAGCTTAGGGTACGACGATGGAAACACCATATATTTT. It is translated as CASSLGYDDGNTIYF.

V gene TRBV2 combines with J gene TRBJ2-3; possible D gene TRBD1, 5 bases. CDR1 and CDR2 (germline): SNHLY, FYNNEI. V lost 7 bases, J lost 1 base, and 18 bases lay in between. The CDR3 runs 16 residues. The CDR3 here is CASTRNGQGGTDTQYF. In DNA form, the CDR3 reads TGTGCCAGCACCCGAAATGGGCAGGGTGGCACAGATACGCAGTATTTT.

J is TRBJ2-3 and V is TRBV5-4; a weak D match, TRBD1 (5 bases). V shed 0 bases and J shed 5 bases, with 10 bases lying between them. CDR1 SGHNT and CDR2 YYREEE come from the germline V gene (reference sequence). CDR3 length: 14 residues. The CDR3 coding sequence is TGTGCCAGCAGCTTGGCCAGGGCTGGAGATACGCAGTATTTT. Residues: CASSLARAGDTQYF.

V is TRBV5-6 and J is TRBJ2-5; D is unclear. Trimming shortened V by 0 bases and J by 2 bases, and 2 bases separated the two germline ends. Germline loops: CDR1 SGHDT, CDR2 YYEEEE. The CDR3 has 12 residues. Here the CDR3 reads CASSLGQETQYF. The CDR3 DNA is TGTGCCAGCAGCTTGGGGCAAGAGACCCAGTACTTC.

The gene calls are TRBV7-2 and TRBJ2-1; D is perhaps TRBD1 or TRBD2 (5 bases each). Germline lookup yields CDR1 SGHTA and CDR2 FQGNSA. The CDR3 sequence is 13 residues long. Trimming left V 8 bases short and J 10 bases short, with 18 bases between. The CDR3 here is CASSAGGTPEQFF. The CDR3 region has the DNA TGTGCCAGCTCCGCTGGTGGGACCCCAGAGCAGTTCTTC.

The chain carries TRBV6-1 and TRBJ1-4; D uncertain. CDR1 is MNHNS and CDR2 is SASEGT in the germline V gene. V shed 10 bases and J shed 8 bases, with 20 bases lying between them. CDR3 length equals 14 residues. CDR3 loop: CATKYTLEREKLFF. The CDR3 region has the DNA TGTGCCACCAAGTACACCCTCGAACGGGAAAAACTGTTTTTT.

V is TRBV29-1 and J is TRBJ1-5; tentative D call: TRBD1 (6 bases). CDR3 length equals 14 residues. V was clipped by 4 bases and J by 0 bases, with 10 bases between them. CDR1 is SQVTM, CDR2 ANQGSEA, per germline. CDR3 residues: CSVAGGNSNQPQHF. CDR3 nucleotide sequence: TGCAGCGTTGCCGGGGGCAATAGCAATCAGCCCCAGCATTTT.

The sample holds one count of this clone. The chain uses TRBV2 and TRBJ2-7, with unresolved D. CDR3 length: 14 amino acids. V lost 4 bases to trimming and J lost 3 bases, with 13 bases between them. Germline V gene lookup returns CDR1 SNHLY and CDR2 FYNNEI. CDR3 in amino acids: CASSAEIGNYEQYV. The CDR3, as DNA: TGTGCCAGCAGTGCGGAAATAGGAAACTACGAGCAGTACGTC.

The chain recombines TRBV5-6 with TRBJ2-5; 8 bases fit TRBD2. The V and J ends lost 0 bases and 7 bases, in that order; junction bases with no gene match: 14. The CDR3 sequence is 17 residues long. Looked up from germline, CDR1 is SGHDT and CDR2 is YYEEEE. CDR3 region: CASSLDGTRIGWGTQYF. The CDR3, as DNA: TGTGCCAGCAGCTTGGATGGGACTAGAATAGGATGGGGGACCCAGTACTTC.

The rearrangement joins TRBV7-8 to TRBJ1-1, with a weak D call TRBD1 (5 bases). CDR1 and CDR2 from the germline V gene are SGHVS and FQNEAQ. There are 13 residues in the CDR3. The V end lost 3 bases, the J end lost 4 bases, and 9 bases lay between the germline ends. Here the CDR3 DNA reads TGTGCCAGCAGCTTTACCGGGGGCACTGAAGCTTTCTTT. Translation gives CASSFTGGTEAFF.

V is TRBV7-2 and J is TRBJ1-2, with 8 nucleotides matching TRBD1. With V trimmed by 1 base and J by 6 bases, 4 bases remained unmatched. Looked up from germline, CDR1 is SGHTA and CDR2 is FQGNSA. The CDR3 runs 14 residues. The CDR3 sequence: CASSLGGTGDGYTF. CDR3 coding DNA: TGTGCCAGCAGCTTAGGTGGGACAGGTGATGGCTACACCTTC.

This chain links TRBV10-3 with TRBJ1-3; 9 nucleotides agree with TRBD1. This CDR3 comprises 14 residues. J gave up 10 bases and V 6 bases, and 10 bases lay outside the gene matches. The germline V gene encodes CDR1 ENHRY and CDR2 SYGVKD. The CDR3 protein is CAIRTGTGSDTIYF. CDR3 DNA sequence: TGTGCCATCAGAACGGGGACAGGGTCAGATACCATATATTTT.

The chain combines TRBV7-2 with TRBJ2-1, with a weak D call TRBD2 (5 bases). CDR3 size: 17 residues. V lost 0 bases, J lost 0 bases, and 12 bases lay in between. CDR1 and CDR2 (germline): SGHTA, FQGNSA. CDR3 residues: CASSLAAAGLSYNEQFF. As DNA, the CDR3 is TGTGCCAGCAGCTTAGCGGCGGCCGGACTCTCCTACAATGAGCAGTTCTTC. Full variable domain (outside the CDR3, taken from reference TRBV7-2 and TRBJ2-1): GAGVSQSPSNKVTEKGKDVELRCDPISGHTALYWYRQSLGQGLEFLIYFQGNSAPDKSGLPSDRFSAERTGGSVSTLTIQRTQQEDSAVYLCASSLAAAGLSYNEQFFGPGTRLTVL.

This chain links TRBV27 with TRBJ2-7; possible D gene TRBD2, 5 bases. Germline values: CDR1 MNHEY, CDR2 SMNVEV (reference sequence). CDR3 length: 14 amino acids. V was trimmed by 2 bases and J by 3 bases, leaving 11 bases between them. DNA for the CDR3: TGTGCCAGCAGTTTAACGGGAAAAAACTACGAGCAGTACTTC. It yields the protein CASSLTGKNYEQYF.

This clone occurred a few times. The chain recombines TRBV27 with TRBJ2-7, with 7 positions matching TRBD2. CDR3 size: 15 residues. After removal of 6 bases from V and 1 base from J, the junction contained 9 bases not matched to a gene. Germline loops: CDR1 MNHEY, CDR2 SMNVEV (reference sequence). CDR3 bases: TGTGCCAGCAGATCCTTGACAGCGGGGTCCTACGAGCAGTACTTC. Amino acids: CASRSLTAGSYEQYF.